The present entry profiles one T cell receptor beta chain with its context. The data were taken from a study of T cell changes during pregnancy in multiple sclerosis. Only in-frame clones appear in the TCRdb table, and some are missing; sequencing was by immunoSEQ multiplex PCR. The table shows tens of thousands of clones, with 90% to 95% occurring only once. Germline loops: CDR1 SEHNR, CDR2 FQNEAQ (reference sequence). CDR3 length: 14 residues. V lost 6 bases, J lost 8 bases, and 16 bases lay in between. The receptor's source is a female donor with multiple sclerosis, enrolled in a pregnancy study. The chain combines TRBV7-9 with TRBJ1-4; D call uncertain. The sample consisted of CD8+ T cells from peripheral blood mononuclear cells, taken in the third trimester of pregnancy. The CDR3 loop reads CASSLTIGGEKLFF. The CDR3 DNA reads TGTGCCAGCAGTCTTACAATTGGAGGGGAAAAACTGTTTTTT.